This TCR beta chain originates from a study of cytomegalovirus exposure and HLA in healthy donors. The donors (healthy individuals) were bone marrow donors. A multiplex PCR was run with 60 Vbeta primers and 13 Jbeta primers. The data were produced by immunoSEQ multiplex PCR, yet TCRdb's version contains in-frame clones alone and is incomplete. This sample has 90,000 to 140,000 clones, with roughly 13% found just once. There are 12 residues in the CDR3. Trimming left V 3 bases short and J 3 bases short, with 5 bases between. From germline, CDR1 is SNHLY and CDR2 FYNNEI. The receptor was derived from a man in his forties in good health and CMV-seropositive. This sequence joins TRBV2 and TRBJ1-2; a weak D match, TRBD1 (5 bases). Sequences were obtained from PBMCs. CDR3 region: CASSETDYGYTF. The CDR3 DNA follows: TGTGCCAGCAGTGAGACAGACTATGGCTACACCTTC.